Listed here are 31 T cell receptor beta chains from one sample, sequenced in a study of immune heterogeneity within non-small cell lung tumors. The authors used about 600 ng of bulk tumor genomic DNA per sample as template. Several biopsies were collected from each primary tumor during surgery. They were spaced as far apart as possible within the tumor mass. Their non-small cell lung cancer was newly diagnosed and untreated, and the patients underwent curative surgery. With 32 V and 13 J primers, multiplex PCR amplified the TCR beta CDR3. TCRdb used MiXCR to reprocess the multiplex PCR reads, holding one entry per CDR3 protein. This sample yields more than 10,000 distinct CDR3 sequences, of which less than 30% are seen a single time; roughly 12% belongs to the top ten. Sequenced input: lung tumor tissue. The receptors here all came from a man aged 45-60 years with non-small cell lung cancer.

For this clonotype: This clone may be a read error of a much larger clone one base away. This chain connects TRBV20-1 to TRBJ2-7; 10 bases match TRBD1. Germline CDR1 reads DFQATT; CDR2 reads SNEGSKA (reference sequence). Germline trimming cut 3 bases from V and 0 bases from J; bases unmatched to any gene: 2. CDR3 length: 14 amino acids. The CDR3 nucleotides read TGCAGTGCTAGGGGACAGGGGACCTCCTACGAGCAGTACTTC. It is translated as CSARGQGTSYEQYF.

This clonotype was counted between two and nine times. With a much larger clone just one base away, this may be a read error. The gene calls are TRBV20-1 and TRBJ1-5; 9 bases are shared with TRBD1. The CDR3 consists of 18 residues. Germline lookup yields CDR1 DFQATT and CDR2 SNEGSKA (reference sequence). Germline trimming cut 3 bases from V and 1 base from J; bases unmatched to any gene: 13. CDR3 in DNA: TGCAGTGCTAGTTCCGTACAGGGGGCTTCACTAAGCAATCAGCCCCAGCATTTT. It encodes CSASSVQGASLSNQPQHF.

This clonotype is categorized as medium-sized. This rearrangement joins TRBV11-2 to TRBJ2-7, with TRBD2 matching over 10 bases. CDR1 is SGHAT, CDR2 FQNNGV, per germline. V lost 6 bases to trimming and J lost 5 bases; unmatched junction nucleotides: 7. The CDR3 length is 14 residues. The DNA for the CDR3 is TGTGCCAGCAGGTCCGGGACTAGCGTCAACGAGCAGTACTTC. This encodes CASRSGTSVNEQYF.

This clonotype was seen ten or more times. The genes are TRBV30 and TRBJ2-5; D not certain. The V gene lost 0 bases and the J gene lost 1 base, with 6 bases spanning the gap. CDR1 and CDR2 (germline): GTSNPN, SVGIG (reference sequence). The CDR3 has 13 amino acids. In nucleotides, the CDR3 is TGTGCCTGGAGTGTACAGCTCCAAGAGACCCAGTACTTC. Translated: CAWSVQLQETQYF.

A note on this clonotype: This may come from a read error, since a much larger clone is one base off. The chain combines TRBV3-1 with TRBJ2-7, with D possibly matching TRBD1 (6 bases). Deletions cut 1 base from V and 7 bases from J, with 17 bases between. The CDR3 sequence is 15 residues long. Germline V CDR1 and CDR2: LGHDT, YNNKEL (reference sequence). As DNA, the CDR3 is TGTGCCAGCAGCCAAGGTCGGGACATGGGTGGGGAGCAGTACTTC. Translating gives CASSQGRDMGGEQYF.

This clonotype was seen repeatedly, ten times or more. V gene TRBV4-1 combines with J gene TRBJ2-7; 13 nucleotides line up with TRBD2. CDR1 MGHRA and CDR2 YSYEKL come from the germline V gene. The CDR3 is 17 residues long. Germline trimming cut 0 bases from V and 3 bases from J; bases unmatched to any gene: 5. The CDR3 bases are TGCGCCAGCAGCCAAGATGATAGGACTAGCGGGAGCTACGAGCAGTACTTC. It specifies CASSQDDRTSGSYEQYF.

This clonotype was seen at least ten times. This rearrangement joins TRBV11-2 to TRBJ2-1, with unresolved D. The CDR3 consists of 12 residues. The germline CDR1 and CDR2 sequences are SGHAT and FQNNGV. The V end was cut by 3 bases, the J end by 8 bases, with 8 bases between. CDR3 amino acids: CASSFNRDEQFF. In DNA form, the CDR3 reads TGTGCCAGCAGCTTTAACCGCGATGAGCAGTTCTTC.

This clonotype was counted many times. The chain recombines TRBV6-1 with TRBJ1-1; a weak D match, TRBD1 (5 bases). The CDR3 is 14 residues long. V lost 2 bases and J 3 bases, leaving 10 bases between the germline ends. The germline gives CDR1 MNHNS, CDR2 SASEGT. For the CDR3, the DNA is TGTGCCAGCAGTGAATACGGGGGGGACACTGAAGCTTTCTTT. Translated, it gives CASSEYGGDTEAFF.

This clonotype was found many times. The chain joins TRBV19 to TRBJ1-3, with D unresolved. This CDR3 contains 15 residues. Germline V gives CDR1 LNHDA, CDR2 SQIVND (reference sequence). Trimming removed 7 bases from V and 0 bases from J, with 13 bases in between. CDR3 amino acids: CASTSPQRSGNTIYF. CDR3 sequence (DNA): TGTGCCAGTACCTCCCCACAGCGCTCTGGAAACACCATATATTTT.

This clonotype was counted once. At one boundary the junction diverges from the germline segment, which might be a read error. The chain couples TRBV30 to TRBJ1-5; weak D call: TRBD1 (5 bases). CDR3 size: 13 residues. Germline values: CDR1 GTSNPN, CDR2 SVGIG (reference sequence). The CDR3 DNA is TGTGCCTGGAGTGTACAGGATGCACATCCCCATCATTTT. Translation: CAWSVQDAHPHHF.

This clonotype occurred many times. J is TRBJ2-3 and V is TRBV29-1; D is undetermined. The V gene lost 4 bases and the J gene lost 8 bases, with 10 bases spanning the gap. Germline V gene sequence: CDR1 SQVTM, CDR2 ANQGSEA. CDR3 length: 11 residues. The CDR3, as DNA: TGCAGCGTTGTAACGATTGGTACGCAGTATTTT. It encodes CSVVTIGTQYF.

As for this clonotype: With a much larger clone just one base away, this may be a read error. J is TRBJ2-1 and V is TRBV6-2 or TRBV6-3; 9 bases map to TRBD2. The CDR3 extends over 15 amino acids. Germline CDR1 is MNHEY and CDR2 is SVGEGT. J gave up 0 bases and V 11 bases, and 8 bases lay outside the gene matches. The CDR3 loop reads CARSVAGASYNEQFF. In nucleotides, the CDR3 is TGTGCCCGCTCCGTAGCGGGAGCCTCCTACAATGAGCAGTTCTTC.

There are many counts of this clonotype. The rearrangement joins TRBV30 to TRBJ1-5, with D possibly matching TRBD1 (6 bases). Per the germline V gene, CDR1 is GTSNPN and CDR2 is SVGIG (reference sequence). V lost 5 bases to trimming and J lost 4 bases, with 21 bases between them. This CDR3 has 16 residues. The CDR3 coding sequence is TGTGCCTGGGGCAACAGGGTCGGGTGGGAAAATCAGCCCCAGCATTTT. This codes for CAWGNRVGWENQPQHF.

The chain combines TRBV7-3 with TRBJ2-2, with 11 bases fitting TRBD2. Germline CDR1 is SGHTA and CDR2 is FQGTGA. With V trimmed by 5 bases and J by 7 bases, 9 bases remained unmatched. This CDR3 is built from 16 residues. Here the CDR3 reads CASSPETSGGVGELFF. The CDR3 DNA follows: TGTGCCAGCAGCCCCGAAACTAGCGGGGGCGTCGGGGAGCTGTTTTTT.

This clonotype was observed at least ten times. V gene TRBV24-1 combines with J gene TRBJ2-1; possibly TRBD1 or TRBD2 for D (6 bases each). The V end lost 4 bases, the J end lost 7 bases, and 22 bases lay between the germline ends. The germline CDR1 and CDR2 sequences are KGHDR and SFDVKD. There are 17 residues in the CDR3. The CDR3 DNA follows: TGTGCCACCAGTGACCGAGCCGCGGTCCAGGGGAGGAATGAGCAGTTCTTC. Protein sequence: CATSDRAAVQGRNEQFF.

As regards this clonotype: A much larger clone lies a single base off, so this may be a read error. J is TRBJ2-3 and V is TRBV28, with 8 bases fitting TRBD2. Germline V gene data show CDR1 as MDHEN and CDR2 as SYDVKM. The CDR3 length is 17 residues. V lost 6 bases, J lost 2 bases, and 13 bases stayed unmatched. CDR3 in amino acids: CASSPHRKRGFTDTQYF. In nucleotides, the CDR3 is TGTGCCAGCAGCCCGCACCGGAAGCGGGGGTTCACAGATACGCAGTATTTT.

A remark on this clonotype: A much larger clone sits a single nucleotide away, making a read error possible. In DNA, the CDR3 is TGCGCCAGCATCCTAACACAGGGGGCCGGGGAGCTGTTTTTT. This encodes CASILTQGAGELFF. The chain employs TRBV5-1 and TRBJ2-2; 8 nucleotides agree with TRBD1. The germline CDR1 and CDR2 sequences are SGHRS and YFSETQ. The CDR3 runs to 14 residues. Trimming at V came to 6 bases and at J to 6 bases, leaving 7 bases not matched to a gene.

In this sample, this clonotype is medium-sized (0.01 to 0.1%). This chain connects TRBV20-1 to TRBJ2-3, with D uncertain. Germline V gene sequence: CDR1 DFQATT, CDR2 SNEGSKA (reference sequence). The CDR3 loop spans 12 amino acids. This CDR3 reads CGVRPSTDTQYF. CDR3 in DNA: TGCGGGGTACGGCCTAGCACAGATACGCAGTATTTT.

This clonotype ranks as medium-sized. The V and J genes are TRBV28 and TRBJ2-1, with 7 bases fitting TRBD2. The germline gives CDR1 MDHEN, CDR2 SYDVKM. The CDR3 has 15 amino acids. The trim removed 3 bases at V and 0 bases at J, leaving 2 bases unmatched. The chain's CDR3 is CASSFGGVSYNEQFF. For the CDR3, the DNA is TGTGCCAGCAGTTTTGGGGGGGTCTCCTACAATGAGCAGTTCTTC.

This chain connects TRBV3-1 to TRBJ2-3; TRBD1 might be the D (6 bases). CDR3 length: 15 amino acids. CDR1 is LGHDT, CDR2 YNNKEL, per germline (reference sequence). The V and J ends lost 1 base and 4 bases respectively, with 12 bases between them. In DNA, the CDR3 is TGTGCCAGCAGCCAAGGAAGGGGGTTTGCAGATACGCAGTATTTT. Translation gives CASSQGRGFADTQYF.

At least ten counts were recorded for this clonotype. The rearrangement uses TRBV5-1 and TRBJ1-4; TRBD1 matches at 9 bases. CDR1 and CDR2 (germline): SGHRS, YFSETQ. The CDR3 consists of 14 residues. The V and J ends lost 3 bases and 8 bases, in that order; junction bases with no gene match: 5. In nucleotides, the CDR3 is TGCGCCAGCAGCTACAGGGGGCAAGGGGAAAAACTGTTTTTT. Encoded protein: CASSYRGQGEKLFF.

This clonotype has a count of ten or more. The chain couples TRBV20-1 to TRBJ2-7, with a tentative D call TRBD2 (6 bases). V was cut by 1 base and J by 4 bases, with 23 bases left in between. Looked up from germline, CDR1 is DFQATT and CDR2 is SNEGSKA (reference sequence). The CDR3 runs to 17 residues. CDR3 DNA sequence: TGCAGTGCTAGAGTCCCACCAGACGGTCTTGGAGGGTACGAGCAGTACTTC. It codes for CSARVPPDGLGGYEQYF.

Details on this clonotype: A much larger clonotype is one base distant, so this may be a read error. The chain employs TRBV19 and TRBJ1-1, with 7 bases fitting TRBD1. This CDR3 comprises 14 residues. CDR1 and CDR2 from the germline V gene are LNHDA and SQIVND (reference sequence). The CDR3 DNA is TGTACCAGTAGTGTCGACAGGGTAACGGTGAAAGCTTTCTTT. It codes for CTSSVDRVTVKAFF.

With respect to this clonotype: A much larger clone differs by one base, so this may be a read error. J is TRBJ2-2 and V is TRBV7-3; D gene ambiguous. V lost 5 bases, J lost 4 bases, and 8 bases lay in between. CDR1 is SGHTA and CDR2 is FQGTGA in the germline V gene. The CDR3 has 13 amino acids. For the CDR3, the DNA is TGTGCCAGCAGCCCACAGATCACCGGGGAGCTGTTTTTT. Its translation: CASSPQITGELFF. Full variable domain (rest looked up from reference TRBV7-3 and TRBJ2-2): GAGVSQTPSNKVTEKGKYVELRCDPISGHTALYWYRQSLGQGPEFLIYFQGTGAADDSGLPNDRFFAVRPEGSVSTLKIQRTERGDSAVYLCASSPQITGELFFGEGSRLTVL.

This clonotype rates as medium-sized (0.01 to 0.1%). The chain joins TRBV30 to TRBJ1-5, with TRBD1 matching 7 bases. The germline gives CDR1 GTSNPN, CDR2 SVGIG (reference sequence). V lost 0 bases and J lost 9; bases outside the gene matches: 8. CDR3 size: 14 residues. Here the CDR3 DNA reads TGTGCCTGGAGTGTAGGGCAGGGGGTTGCGCCCCAGCATTTT. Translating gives CAWSVGQGVAPQHF.

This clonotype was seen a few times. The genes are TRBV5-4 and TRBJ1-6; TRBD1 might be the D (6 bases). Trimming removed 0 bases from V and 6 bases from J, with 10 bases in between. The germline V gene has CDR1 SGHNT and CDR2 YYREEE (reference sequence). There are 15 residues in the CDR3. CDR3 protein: CASSLDPGANSPLHF. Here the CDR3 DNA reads TGTGCCAGCAGCTTGGATCCAGGGGCTAATTCACCCCTCCACTTT.

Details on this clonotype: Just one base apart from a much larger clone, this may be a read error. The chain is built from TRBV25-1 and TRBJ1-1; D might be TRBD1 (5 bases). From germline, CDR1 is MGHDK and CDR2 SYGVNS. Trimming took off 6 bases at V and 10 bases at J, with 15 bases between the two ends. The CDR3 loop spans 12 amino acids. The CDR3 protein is CASSGAVGLAFF. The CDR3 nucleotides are TGTGCCAGCAGCGGGGCAGTGGGCTTAGCTTTCTTT.

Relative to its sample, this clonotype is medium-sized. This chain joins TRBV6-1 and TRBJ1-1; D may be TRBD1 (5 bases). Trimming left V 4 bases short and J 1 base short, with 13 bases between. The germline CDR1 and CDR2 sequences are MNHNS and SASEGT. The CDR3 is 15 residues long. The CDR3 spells CASSARQGRNTEAFF. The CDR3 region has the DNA TGTGCCAGCAGTGCACGTCAGGGACGGAACACTGAAGCTTTCTTT.

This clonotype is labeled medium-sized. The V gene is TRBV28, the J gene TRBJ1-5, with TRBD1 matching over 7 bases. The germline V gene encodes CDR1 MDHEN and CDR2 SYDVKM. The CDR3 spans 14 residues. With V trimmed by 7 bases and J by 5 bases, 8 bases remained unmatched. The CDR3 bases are TGTGCCAGCAACCGACAGGGTATCGATCAGCCCCAGCATTTT. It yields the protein CASNRQGIDQPQHF.

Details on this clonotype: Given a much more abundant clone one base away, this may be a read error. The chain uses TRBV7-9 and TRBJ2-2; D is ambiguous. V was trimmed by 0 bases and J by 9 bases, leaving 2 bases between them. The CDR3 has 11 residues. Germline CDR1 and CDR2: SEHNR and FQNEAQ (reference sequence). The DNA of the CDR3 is TGTGCCAGCAGCTTAGCTTGGGAGCTGTTTTTT. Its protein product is CASSLAWELFF.

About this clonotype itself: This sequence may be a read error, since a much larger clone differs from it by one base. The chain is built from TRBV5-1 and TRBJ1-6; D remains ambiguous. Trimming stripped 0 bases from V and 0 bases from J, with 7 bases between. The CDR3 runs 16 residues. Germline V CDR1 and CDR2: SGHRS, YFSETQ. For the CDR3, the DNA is TGCGCCAGCAGCTTGGTTGTGAACTCCTATAATTCACCCCTCCACTTT. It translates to CASSLVVNSYNSPLHF.